These T cell receptor beta chains were read from a single sample in a study of radiation and T cells in renal cell carcinoma. TCRdb's table, derived via immunoSEQ multiplex PCR, lists solely in-frame clones and lacks some. The data show under 20,000 clones, with 60% to 75% seen just once and around 13% held by the top ten. Specimen: tumor tissue, collected from a patient whose treatment included radiotherapy and nephrectomy. These receptors all stem from a woman aged 70-85 years with renal cell carcinoma. CDR3s include the opening cysteine and the closing phenylalanine or tryptophan. The D gene is left open where the match is weak. Clone size, where shown, is once, few, many, or a class for clones that have expanded.

J	V	D	size	CDR3	DNA
TRBJ2-7	TRBV11-3	-	-	CASSLASGTVAYEQYF	TGTGCCAGCAGCTTAGCTTCGGGCACGGTAGCCTACGAGCAGTACTTC
TRBJ1-4	TRBV19	TRBD1	-	CASRPRQGINEKLFF	TGTGCCAGTAGGCCCAGACAGGGCATAAATGAAAAACTGTTTTTT
TRBJ1-4	TRBV11-3	-	-	CASSLVVVLASEKLFF	TGTGCCAGCAGCTTAGTGGTTGTCCTGGCTTCTGAAAAACTGTTTTTT
TRBJ2-7	TRBV4-3	-	-	CASSHSGGQYEQYF	TGCGCCAGCAGCCATTCTGGGGGTCAGTACGAGCAGTACTTC
TRBJ1-2	TRBV19	TRBD1	-	CASSDRVVYGYTF	TGTGCCAGTAGTGACAGGGTCGTCTATGGCTACACCTTC
TRBJ2-7	TRBV30	TRBD2	-	CAWSPLAGLFPLSYEQYF	TGTGCCTGGAGTCCTTTAGCGGGGTTGTTCCCCCTCTCCTACGAGCAGTACTTC
TRBJ2-7	TRBV6-5	-	-	CASSSLEGGAYEQYF	TGTGCCAGCAGTTCCCTAGAGGGGGGTGCCTACGAGCAGTACTTC
TRBJ2-1	TRBV6-5	-	-	CASSYFYGSGEQFF	TGTGCCAGCAGTTACTTCTACGGAAGTGGTGAGCAGTTCTTC
TRBJ2-3	TRBV7-3	-	-	CASSAGPFDTQYF	TGTGCCAGCAGCGCCGGCCCCTTCGATACGCAGTATTTT
TRBJ2-4	TRBV7-6	-	-	CASSSPGEANIQYF	TGTGCCAGCAGCTCCCCCGGGGAGGCGAACATTCAGTACTTC
TRBJ2-1	TRBV5-1	-	-	CASTDQGIPYNEQFF	TGCGCCAGCACCGATCAGGGTATTCCTTACAATGAGCAGTTCTTC
TRBJ2-5	TRBV5-1	-	-	CASSLGGPQETQYF	TGCGCCAGCAGCTTGGGTGGCCCCCAAGAGACCCAGTACTTC
TRBJ2-5	TRBV6-1	-	-	CAIGRGRETQYF	TGTGCCATAGGGAGGGGGCGAGAGACCCAGTACTTC
TRBJ1-5	TRBV19	-	-	CASSIEGFNQPQHF	TGTGCCAGTAGTATAGAGGGATTCAATCAGCCCCAGCATTTT
TRBJ2-7	TRBV10-3	-	-	CAISDTDSHEQYF	TGTGCCATCAGTGATACGGACAGCCACGAGCAGTACTTC
TRBJ1-5	TRBV19	TRBD1	few	CASSIPGQGARQPQHF	TGTGCCAGTAGTATCCCGGGACAGGGGGCTCGGCAGCCCCAGCATTTT
TRBJ1-4	TRBV19	-	few	CASTRVGTNEKLFF	TGTGCCAGTACCAGGGTGGGAACTAATGAAAAACTGTTTTTT
TRBJ2-5	TRBV5-1	-	-	CASSLDNQETQYF	TGCGCCAGCAGCTTGGACAACCAAGAGACCCAGTACTTC
TRBJ1-2	TRBV28	-	-	CASSLRVGPYGYTF	TGTGCCAGCAGTTTGCGGGTCGGACCATATGGCTACACCTTC
TRBJ2-1	TRBV28	-	once	CASSPPPLKNEQFF	TGTGCCAGCAGTCCTCCCCCTCTGAAAAATGAGCAGTTCTTC
TRBJ1-6	TRBV28	-	-	CASSLKGLRSPLHF	TGTGCCAGCAGTTTAAAGGGATTGAGGTCACCCCTCCACTTT
TRBJ2-3	TRBV19	-	few	CASSIAGTSTDTQYF	TGTGCCAGTAGTATAGCGGGTACTAGCACAGATACGCAGTATTTT
TRBJ2-7	TRBV19	-	once	CASQSGRKTEQYF	TGTGCCAGTCAGTCCGGGAGAAAAACCGAGCAGTACTTC
TRBJ2-3	TRBV7-9	TRBD2	-	CASRLAGGLSSTDTQYF	TGTGCCAGCAGGTTAGCGGGGGGCCTCTCTAGCACAGATACGCAGTATTTT
TRBJ1-3	TRBV5-1	-	-	CASSLAQARDGNTIYF	TGCGCCAGCAGCTTGGCCCAGGCCAGAGATGGAAACACCATATATTTT
TRBJ2-6	TRBV27	-	-	CASSPKQGLSGANVLTF	TGTGCCAGCAGTCCGAAACAGGGTCTCTCTGGGGCCAACGTCCTGACTTTC
TRBJ1-5	TRBV6-1	-	-	CASSEDSLRPQHF	TGTGCCAGCAGTGAAGACAGCCTCCGGCCCCAGCATTTT
TRBJ2-7	TRBV11-2	TRBD2	-	CASSLASGGAYEQYF	TGTGCCAGCAGCTTAGCTAGCGGGGGGGCCTACGAGCAGTACTTC
TRBJ1-1	TRBV19	-	few	CASSIGQGLWMNTEAFF	TGTGCCAGTAGTATAGGGCAGGGCCTATGGATGAACACTGAAGCTTTCTTT
TRBJ1-1	TRBV6-4	TRBD1	-	CASSDNPGQGGTEAFF	TGTGCCAGCAGTGACAACCCTGGGCAGGGGGGCACTGAAGCTTTCTTT
TRBJ1-3	TRBV5-8	TRBD1	-	CASSLDRFFSGNTIYF	TGTGCCAGCAGCCTGGACAGGTTTTTCTCTGGAAACACCATATATTTT
TRBJ1-2	TRBV19	-	-	CASVQGSFPYGYTF	TGTGCCAGTGTTCAGGGGTCATTCCCATATGGCTACACCTTC
TRBJ1-5	TRBV4-2	-	-	CASSQDGDTYSNQPQHF	TGTGCCAGCAGCCAAGACGGGGACACCTATAGCAATCAGCCCCAGCATTTT
TRBJ2-3	TRBV18	TRBD2	-	CASSLAGFKDTQYF	TGTGCCAGCTCCCTAGCGGGGTTCAAAGATACGCAGTATTTT
TRBJ2-3	TRBV4-1	TRBD2	-	CASRDRGVTDTQYF	TGTGCCAGCAGGGATCGGGGGGTGACAGATACGCAGTATTTT
TRBJ2-4	TRBV25-1	-	-	CASSEVGTQNIQYF	TGTGCCAGCAGTGAAGTTGGGACGCAAAACATTCAGTACTTC
TRBJ2-5	TRBV15	TRBD1	-	CATSRGDSEETQYF	TGTGCCACCAGCAGAGGGGACAGCGAAGAGACCCAGTACTTC
TRBJ2-5	TRBV19	-	-	CASSMREAQETQYF	TGTGCCAGTAGTATGAGGGAGGCCCAAGAGACCCAGTACTTC
TRBJ1-1	TRBV7-8	-	-	CASSLASEAFF	TGTGCCAGCAGCTTAGCGTCCGAAGCTTTCTTT
TRBJ1-5	TRBV30	-	-	CAWSRQKGQPQHF	TGTGCCTGGAGTCGACAGAAGGGTCAGCCCCAGCATTTT
TRBJ1-1	TRBV27	-	-	CASRLGQNTEAFF	TGTGCCAGCAGGTTAGGACAGAACACTGAAGCTTTCTTT
TRBJ1-1	TRBV5-3	-	-	CASSWDTEAFF	TGTGCCAGCAGTTGGGACACTGAAGCTTTCTTT
TRBJ2-7	TRBV2	TRBD1	once	CASSDPAEQGAREQYF	TGTGCCAGCAGTGATCCGGCGGAACAGGGGGCGAGGGAGCAGTACTTC
TRBJ1-1	TRBV19	TRBD1	-	CASSIFGTGVEAFF	TGTGCCAGTAGTATTTTCGGGACAGGGGTTGAAGCTTTCTTT
TRBJ2-7	TRBV28	TRBD1	few	CASSKDRGRPYEQYF	TGTGCCAGCAGTAAAGACAGGGGTCGCCCCTACGAGCAGTACTTC
TRBJ2-7	TRBV7-2	-	-	CASSFGGPEEQYF	TGTGCCAGCAGCTTTGGGGGGCCAGAAGAGCAGTACTTC
TRBJ1-1	TRBV6-9	-	-	CASSRPDTEAFF	TGTGCCAGCAGTCGACCGGACACTGAAGCTTTCTTT
TRBJ2-7	TRBV10-3	-	-	CAISEPGGPSYEQYF	TGTGCCATCAGTGAGCCCGGGGGCCCCTCCTACGAGCAGTACTTC
TRBJ1-6	TRBV2	-	-	CASSAYRVLSPLHF	TGTGCCAGCAGTGCTTACAGGGTCTTGTCACCCCTCCACTTT
TRBJ2-2	TRBV29-1	-	-	CSVEGRGVTGELFF	TGCAGCGTTGAGGGCAGGGGAGTCACCGGGGAGCTGTTTTTT
TRBJ1-6	TRBV6-5	TRBD1	few	CASSWDRDNSPLHF	TGTGCCAGCAGTTGGGACAGGGATAATTCACCCCTCCACTTT
TRBJ2-2	TRBV18	TRBD2	-	CASSPARLAGIANTGELFF	TGTGCCAGCTCACCAGCCAGACTAGCGGGGATCGCGAACACCGGGGAGCTGTTTTTT
TRBJ1-1	TRBV5-1	-	-	CASSLGQAFANTEAFF	TGCGCCAGCAGCTTGGGGCAGGCCTTCGCGAACACTGAAGCTTTCTTT
TRBJ1-2	TRBV28	-	-	CASSLAGNYYGYTF	TGTGCCAGCAGTTTAGCCGGGAACTACTATGGCTACACCTTC
TRBJ1-2	TRBV5-1	-	-	CASSPTVNYGYTF	TGCGCCAGCAGCCCGACAGTTAACTATGGCTACACCTTC
TRBJ1-1	TRBV11-2	-	-	CASSFFGRAEAFF	TGTGCCAGCAGCTTTTTCGGAAGGGCTGAAGCTTTCTTT
TRBJ1-6	TRBV27	-	-	CASSSQTPNSPLHF	TGTGCCAGCAGTTCCCAAACACCGAATTCACCCCTCCACTTT
TRBJ2-5	TRBV15	-	-	CATSRPGPGEETQYF	TGTGCCACCAGCAGGCCCGGGCCTGGGGAAGAGACCCAGTACTTC
TRBJ2-6	TRBV30	-	few	CAWSDAPSGANVLTF	TGTGCCTGGAGCGACGCCCCCTCTGGGGCCAACGTCCTGACTTTC